The clone carrying this T cell receptor (beta chain) was found a few times. The sample is drawn from a study of OX40 agonist ivuxolimab in advanced cancers. Generated by immunoSEQ multiplex PCR, the TCRdb table keeps only in-frame clones and is missing some. The data contain about 20,000 clones, around 85% of them singletons. Trimming took 5 bases from V and 5 from J, leaving 16 bases between them. This CDR3 spans 15 amino acids. The germline V gene has CDR1 SEHNR and CDR2 FQNEAQ (reference sequence). This TCR came from an adult with an advanced solid tumor such as melanoma, head and neck, liver or kidney cancer. This specimen was CD4+ or CD8+ T cells sorted from blood, taken in a trial of the OX40 agonist ivuxolimab. The chain uses TRBV7-9 and TRBJ2-4, with D possibly called TRBD1 or TRBD2 (5 bases each). This CDR3 reads CASSRSIGGENIQYF. The DNA of the CDR3 is TGTGCCAGCAGCCGCTCCATTGGGGGAGAAAACATTCAGTACTTC.